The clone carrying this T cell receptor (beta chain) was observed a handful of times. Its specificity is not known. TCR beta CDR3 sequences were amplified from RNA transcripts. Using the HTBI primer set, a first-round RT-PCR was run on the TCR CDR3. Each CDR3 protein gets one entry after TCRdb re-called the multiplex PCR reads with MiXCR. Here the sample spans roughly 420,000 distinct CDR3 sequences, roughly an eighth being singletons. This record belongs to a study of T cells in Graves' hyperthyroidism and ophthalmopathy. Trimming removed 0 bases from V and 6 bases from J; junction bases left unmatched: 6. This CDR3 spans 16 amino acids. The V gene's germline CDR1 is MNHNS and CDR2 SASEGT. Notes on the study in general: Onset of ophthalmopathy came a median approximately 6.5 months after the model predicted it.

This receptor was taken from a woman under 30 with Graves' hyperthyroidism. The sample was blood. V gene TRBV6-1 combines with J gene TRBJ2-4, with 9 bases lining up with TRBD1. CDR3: CASSEARGQGLNIQYF. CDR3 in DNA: TGTGCCAGCAGTGAAGCTCGAGGACAGGGGTTAAACATTCAGTACTTC.